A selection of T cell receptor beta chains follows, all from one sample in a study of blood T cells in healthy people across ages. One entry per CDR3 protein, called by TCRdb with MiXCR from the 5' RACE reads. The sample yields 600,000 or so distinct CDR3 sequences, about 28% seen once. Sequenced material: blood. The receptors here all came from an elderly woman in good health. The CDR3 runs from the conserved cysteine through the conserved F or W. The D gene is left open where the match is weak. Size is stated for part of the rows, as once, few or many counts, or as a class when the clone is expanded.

CDR3: CASSQEEEGLLRETQYF
DNA: TGTGCCAGCAGCCAAGAGGAAGAGGGGCTACTCAGAGAGACCCAGTACTTC
J: TRBJ2-5
size: few
V: TRBV3-1
D: -

CDR3: CASSLGDRKGDEQYF
DNA: TGCGCCAGCAGCTTGGGAGACAGGAAAGGAGACGAGCAGTACTTC
J: TRBJ2-7
size: many
V: TRBV5-1
D: -

CDR3: CASSQRMIIDTQYF
DNA: TGCGCCAGCAGCCAACGGATGATCATAGATACGCAGTATTTT
J: TRBJ2-3
size: -
V: TRBV4-1
D: -

CDR3: CAITNERRSGANVLTF
DNA: TGTGCCATTACAAACGAGCGACGCTCTGGGGCCAACGTCCTGACTTTC
J: TRBJ2-6
size: -
V: TRBV2
D: -

CDR3: CSASGTWGSGELFF
DNA: TGCAGTGCTAGTGGGACATGGGGCTCCGGGGAGCTGTTTTTT
J: TRBJ2-2
size: once
V: TRBV20-1
D: -

CDR3: CASSLKGQVGNTGELFF
DNA: TGTGCCAGCAGCTTAAAAGGGCAGGTGGGGAACACCGGGGAGCTGTTTTTT
J: TRBJ2-2
size: -
V: TRBV7-3
D: -

CDR3: CAGSRGGSEQFF
DNA: TGTGCCGGCAGCCGTGGGGGCTCTGAGCAGTTCTTC
J: TRBJ2-1
size: -
V: TRBV3-1
D: -

CDR3: CASSPRHYEQYF
DNA: TGTGCCAGCAGCCCACGGCACTACGAGCAGTACTTC
J: TRBJ2-7
size: -
V: TRBV7-2
D: -

CDR3: CASSSQSEGPYTQYF
DNA: TGTGCCAGCAGCTCCCAATCTGAAGGGCCTTATACGCAGTATTTT
J: TRBJ2-3
size: -
V: TRBV7-6
D: -

CDR3: CASSLMGPGVSTDTQYF
DNA: TGTGCCAGCAGCCTCATGGGGCCCGGAGTCAGCACAGATACGCAGTATTTT
J: TRBJ2-3
size: -
V: TRBV7-3
D: -

CDR3: CASTTTGSYGYTF
DNA: TGTGCCAGCACTACGACAGGGAGCTATGGCTACACCTTC
J: TRBJ1-2
size: -
V: TRBV6-5
D: TRBD1